The 13 T cell receptor beta chains below come from one sample, sequenced in a study of shared clonotypes between healthy human individuals. Generated by immunoSEQ multiplex PCR, the TCRdb table keeps only in-frame clones and is missing some. Found here are some 1.4 million clones, 95% to 97% of them singletons; the top ten hold over 1%. The sequenced sample was naive CD4+ T cells sorted from blood. Regarding subset: CD45RA+ positively selected. The receptors originated from a man younger than 45 in good health.

As for this clone: Different DNA sequences within this sample yield the same CDR3. This rearrangement joins TRBV9 to TRBJ2-2, with 9 bases fitting TRBD1. The CDR3 is 16 residues long. Germline V lookup: CDR1 SGDLS, CDR2 YYNGEE. With 3 bases clipped from V and 3 bases from J, the junction kept 6 bases outside the gene matches. CDR3: CASSARTGEYTGELFF. CDR3 DNA: TGTGCCAGCAGCGCCAGGACAGGGGAATACACCGGGGAGCTGTTTTTT.

V gene TRBV7-3 combines with J gene TRBJ1-1; 8 bases align to TRBD1. The CDR3 has 15 residues. V lost 5 bases to trimming and J lost 6 bases; unmatched junction nucleotides: 11. The germline CDR1 and CDR2 sequences are SGHTA and FQGTGA. The CDR3 loop is CASSGTTGEGAEAFF. For the CDR3, the DNA is TGTGCCAGCAGCGGCACGACAGGGGAAGGCGCTGAAGCTTTCTTT. The full variable domain, with the rest looked up from reference TRBV7-3 and TRBJ1-1, is GAGVSQTPSNKVTEKGKYVELRCDPISGHTALYWYRQSLGQGPEFLIYFQGTGAADDSGLPNDRFFAVRPEGSVSTLKIQRTERGDSAVYLCASSGTTGEGAEAFFGQGTRLTVV.

V is TRBV5-1 and J is TRBJ2-3, with TRBD1 as a possible D gene (6 bases). The germline gives CDR1 SGHRS, CDR2 YFSETQ. Trimming removed 4 bases at V and 0 bases at J, with 15 bases between. The CDR3 is 16 amino acids. CDR3 nucleotide sequence: TGCGCCAGCAGCCCTAGACAGGCAGCTAGCACAGATACGCAGTATTTT. Protein: CASSPRQAASTDTQYF.

The J gene is TRBJ2-3, the V gene TRBV18; a possible D gene is TRBD2 (5 bases). Germline assignment: CDR1 KGHSH and CDR2 LQKENI. The V end lost 2 bases, the J end lost 0 bases, and 18 bases lay between the germline ends. CDR3 length: 18 residues. The CDR3 protein is CASSPTLAANPSTDTQYF. As DNA, the CDR3 is TGTGCCAGCTCACCAACGCTAGCTGCGAACCCTAGCACAGATACGCAGTATTTT.

The chain joins TRBV5-1 to TRBJ2-5; 16 nucleotides match TRBD2. The trim removed 3 bases at V and 5 bases at J, leaving 4 bases unmatched. The CDR3 runs 16 residues. Germline V gene lookup returns CDR1 SGHRS and CDR2 YFSETQ. CDR3 in amino acids: CASSSGTSGRVETQYF. CDR3 coding DNA: TGCGCCAGCAGCTCCGGGACTAGCGGGAGGGTGGAGACCCAGTACTTC.

V is TRBV7-3 and J is TRBJ2-1, with D possibly being TRBD1 or TRBD2 (5 bases each). V was shortened by 5 bases and J by 6 bases, with 17 bases between the two germline ends. This CDR3 has 15 amino acids. Germline CDR1 and CDR2: SGHTA and FQGTGA. The CDR3 protein is CASSTTGTLPNEQFF. The CDR3 region has the DNA TGTGCCAGCAGCACCACCGGGACCCTCCCCAATGAGCAGTTCTTC.

This clone was seen only once. The chain employs TRBV19 and TRBJ1-1, with no clear D. The CDR3 consists of 18 residues. Trimming shortened V by 0 bases and J by 0 bases, and 17 bases separated the two germline ends. Germline loops: CDR1 LNHDA, CDR2 SQIVND (reference sequence). CDR3 sequence: CASSIDLNRGFMNTEAFF. The CDR3 nucleotides are TGTGCCAGTAGTATAGATCTGAACCGGGGATTCATGAACACTGAAGCTTTCTTT.

This rearrangement joins TRBV9 to TRBJ2-7; D is uncertain. V shed 6 bases and J shed 6 bases, with 13 bases lying between them. Germline V CDR1 and CDR2: SGDLS, YYNGEE. The CDR3 is 12 residues long. DNA for the CDR3: TGTGCCAGCAACAAGGGTTCGGGCGAGCAGTACTTC. Its protein is CASNKGSGEQYF.

CDR3 sequence: CASSDYRELAKNIQYF. The CDR3 DNA reads TGTGCCAGCAGTGACTACCGAGAGCTAGCCAAAAACATTCAGTACTTC. This chain joins TRBV6-1 and TRBJ2-4; D unclear. V was clipped by 3 bases and J by 0 bases, with 12 bases between them. The CDR3 sequence is 16 residues long. Germline assignment: CDR1 MNHNS and CDR2 SASEGT.

This clone was seen just once. This sequence joins TRBV11-2 and TRBJ2-5; 7 nucleotides agree with TRBD2. This CDR3 region has 15 residues. Trimming removed 2 bases from V and 5 bases from J; junction bases left unmatched: 8. The germline V gene has CDR1 SGHAT and CDR2 FQNNGV. The CDR3 is CASSLSLGGLETQYF. DNA of the CDR3: TGTGCCAGCAGCTTAAGTCTGGGGGGGTTGGAGACCCAGTACTTC.

This clone is a singleton in its sample. The chain is built from TRBV5-1 and TRBJ2-1; 10 bases line up with TRBD2. CDR3 size: 16 residues. The V segment lost 0 bases and the J segment 6 bases; nucleotides outside the gene matches: 6. Germline-derived CDR1 and CDR2 are SGHRS and YFSETQ. Here the CDR3 reads CASSLVQAGGRNEQFF. DNA of the CDR3: TGCGCCAGCAGCTTGGTTCAAGCGGGAGGGCGCAATGAGCAGTTCTTC.

With regard to this clone: The sample holds other DNA sequences that translate to the same CDR3. This rearrangement joins TRBV5-8 to TRBJ2-7; D remains ambiguous. The V gene's germline CDR1 is SGHTS and CDR2 YDEGEE. This CDR3 comprises 10 residues. V lost 4 bases, J lost 3 bases, and 2 bases lay in between. CDR3 amino acids: CASSLYEQYF. The CDR3 DNA reads as TGTGCCAGCAGCCTCTACGAGCAGTACTTC.

Only one count was recorded for this clone. This chain connects TRBV14 to TRBJ2-7; D is ambiguous. Trimming shortened V by 1 base and J by 4 bases, and 11 bases separated the two germline ends. This CDR3 is 14 amino acids long. Germline assignment: CDR1 SGHDN and CDR2 FVKESK. CDR3 amino acids: CASSQVGFGYEQYF. DNA of the CDR3: TGTGCCAGCAGCCAAGTAGGTTTCGGATACGAGCAGTACTTC.